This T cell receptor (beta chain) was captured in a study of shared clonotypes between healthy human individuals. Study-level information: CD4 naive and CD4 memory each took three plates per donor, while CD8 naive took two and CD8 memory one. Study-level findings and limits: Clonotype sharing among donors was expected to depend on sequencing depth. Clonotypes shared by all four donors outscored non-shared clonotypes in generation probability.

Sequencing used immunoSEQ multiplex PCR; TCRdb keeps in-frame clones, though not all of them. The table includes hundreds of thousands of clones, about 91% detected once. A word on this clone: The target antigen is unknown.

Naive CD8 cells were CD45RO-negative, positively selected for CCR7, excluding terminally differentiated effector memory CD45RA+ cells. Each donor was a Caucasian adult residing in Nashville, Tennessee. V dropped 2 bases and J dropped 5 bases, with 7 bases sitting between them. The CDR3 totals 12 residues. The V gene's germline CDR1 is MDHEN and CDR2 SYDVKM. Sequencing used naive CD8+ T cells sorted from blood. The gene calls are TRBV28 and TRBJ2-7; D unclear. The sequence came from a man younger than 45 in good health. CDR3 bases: TGTGCCAGCAGTTTAGATTCCCACGAGCAGTACTTC. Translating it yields CASSLDSHEQYF.